The clone carrying this T cell receptor beta chain appeared a few times. Its target is unknown. This sample was taken from a study of cytomegalovirus exposure and HLA in healthy donors. Study-wide results and limits: A later analysis reportedly found that, within productive TCRs, an Asian-associated ancestry cluster had fewer N-insertions than the mean observed across the roughly 700 donors. Sequences of the TCR beta chain were said to predict the HLA-A and HLA-B alleles of most subjects accurately.

The study ran its PCR with 60 Vbeta and 13 Jbeta primers. Original handling: In a later analysis, 80 million or so unique TCR beta chains included roughly 11 million shared by two or more donors. Sequenced by immunoSEQ multiplex PCR; TCRdb stores in-frame clones only, minus some. V, J and clone size derive from that table, while D and trimming were established from the DNA sequence. This table has about 200,000 clones, 79% appearing once. With V trimmed by 4 bases and J by 4 bases, 3 bases remained unmatched. The germline CDR1 and CDR2 sequences are SGHDT and YYEEEE. This CDR3 is 13 amino acids long. The source material was PBMCs. This receptor was obtained from a girl under 18 in good health and CMV-seropositive. The genes are TRBV5-6 and TRBJ2-7; TRBD1 matches 9 bases. This chain's CDR3 is CASSGDRVYEQYF. The CDR3 region has the DNA TGTGCCAGCAGCGGGGACAGGGTGTACGAGCAGTACTTC.